A single sample is the source of the 23 T cell receptor beta chains below, sequenced in a study of blood T cell repertoires in COVID-19 (dated by TCRdb to the early 2020s). Libraries were built with the immunoSEQ multiplex PCR assay. TCRdb holds this immuneACCESS table with in-frame rearrangements only. Some clones are missing; in checked studies, unresolved V genes explain under half, and the rest has no known cause. Across this sample there are 90,000 to 150,000 clones, with approximately 86% seen only once. The top ten clonotypes cover less than 9.5% of the sample. Input material: peripheral blood. These receptors were obtained from a human donor in a cohort sampled during active COVID-19.

The chain couples TRBV7-8 to TRBJ2-1; the match to TRBD1 covers 7 bases. CDR3 size: 15 residues. The trim removed 4 bases at V and 3 bases at J, leaving 6 bases unmatched. From germline, CDR1 is SGHVS and CDR2 FQNEAQ. The CDR3, as DNA: TGTGCCAGCAGCTATCCGTACAGGGGCTACAATGAGCAGTTCTTC. This gives the protein CASSYPYRGYNEQFF.

The rearrangement links TRBV3-1 (or the pseudogene TRBV3-2) to TRBJ1-2; D is undetermined. V was shortened by 0 bases and J by 5 bases, with 16 bases between the two germline ends. CDR1 LGHDT and CDR2 YNNKEL come from the germline V gene (reference sequence). The CDR3 covers 16 residues. This CDR3 reads CASSQDLTEIIYGYTF. The CDR3 DNA reads TGTGCCAGCAGCCAAGATTTAACAGAGATCATTTATGGCTACACCTTC.

V is TRBV4-2 and J is TRBJ2-5; D is possibly TRBD2 (5 bases). Per germline, CDR1 LGHNA and CDR2 YNFKEQ. The V end lost 2 bases, the J end lost 2 bases, and 9 bases lay between the germline ends. The CDR3 runs 14 residues. In DNA, the CDR3 is TGTGCCAGCAGCCAAAGTAGCGCACAAGAGACCCAGTACTTC. This codes for CASSQSSAQETQYF.

The rearrangement uses TRBV3-1 (or the pseudogene TRBV3-2) and TRBJ2-7; TRBD2 is a possible D gene (6 bases). V was trimmed by 3 bases and J by 11 bases, leaving 17 bases between them. Germline V gives CDR1 LGHDT, CDR2 YNNKEL (reference sequence). This CDR3 is built from 13 residues. The CDR3 reads CASSHQPGSGEYF. CDR3 nucleotide sequence: TGTGCCAGCAGCCACCAGCCAGGGTCGGGGGAGTACTTC.

The gene calls are TRBV7-6 and TRBJ2-2; no clear D. Trimming left V 2 bases short and J 4 bases short, with 5 bases between. CDR1 and CDR2 from the germline V gene are SGHVS and FNYEAQ. CDR3 length: 13 amino acids. CDR3 nucleotides: TGTGCCAGCAGCTTACTTAGCACCGGGGAGCTGTTTTTT. Encoded protein: CASSLLSTGELFF. The whole variable domain, filled in from reference TRBV7-6 and TRBJ2-2, reads GAGVSQSPRYKVTKRGQDVALRCDPISGHVSLYWYRQALGQGPEFLTYFNYEAQQDKSGLPNDRFSAERPEGSISTLTIQRTEQRDSAMYRCASSLLSTGELFFGEGSRLTVL.

This clone was observed a few times. V is TRBV5-4 and J is TRBJ2-2; weak D call: TRBD2 (5 bases). Trimming took off 0 bases at V and 3 bases at J, with 6 bases between the two ends. Germline CDR1 SGHNT, CDR2 YYREEE (reference sequence). The CDR3 loop spans 14 amino acids. The CDR3 region has the DNA TGTGCCAGCAGCTTGGCGAGGGACACCGGGGAGCTGTTTTTT. Protein sequence: CASSLARDTGELFF.

The chain uses TRBV6-5 and TRBJ2-5; tentative D call: TRBD2 (6 bases). The CDR3 consists of 13 residues. V was shortened by 6 bases and J by 5 bases, with 13 bases between the two germline ends. The germline gives CDR1 MNHEY, CDR2 SVGAGI. Written as DNA, the CDR3 is TGTGCCAGCAGGGGGGGTGGAATTGAGACCCAGTACTTC. As protein: CASRGGGIETQYF.

The J gene is TRBJ2-3, the V gene TRBV6-5; 9 nucleotides match TRBD1. The ends lost 6 bases at V and 2 bases at J; junction bases unmatched: 6. CDR1 is MNHEY and CDR2 is SVGAGI in the germline V gene. The length of the CDR3 is 15 residues. The CDR3, as DNA: TGTGCCAGCAGGAGCCGGGACAGGGACACAGATACGCAGTATTTT. This translates into CASRSRDRDTDTQYF.

The J gene is TRBJ2-6, the V gene TRBV13; 7 bases map to TRBD1. CDR1 and CDR2 from the germline V gene are PRHDT and FYEKMQ (reference sequence). V lost 5 bases to trimming and J lost 0 bases; unmatched junction nucleotides: 7. The CDR3 spans 17 residues. CDR3 sequence reads: CASSPRTGRSGANVLTF. The CDR3 DNA sequence: TGTGCCAGCAGCCCAAGGACAGGCCGCTCTGGGGCCAACGTCCTGACTTTC.

The J gene is TRBJ1-2, the V gene TRBV5-5; maybe TRBD1 (5 bases). This CDR3 spans 14 amino acids. The germline gives CDR1 SGHKS, CDR2 YYEKEE (reference sequence). Trimming shortened V by 2 bases and J by 5 bases, and 13 bases separated the two germline ends. The CDR3 coding sequence is TGTGCCAGCAGCTTCGGAATGGACACTTATGGCTACACCTTC. This sequence encodes CASSFGMDTYGYTF. Based on the CDR3 plus reference TRBV5-5 and TRBJ1-2, the full variable domain is DAGVTQSPTHLIKTRGQQVTLRCSPISGHKSVSWYQQVLGQGPQFIFQYYEKEERGRGNFPDRFSARQFPNYSSELNVNALLLGDSALYLCASSFGMDTYGYTFGSGTRLTVV.

The chain combines TRBV6-5 with TRBJ1-5, with D possibly TRBD1 on 5 matching bases. Germline V gene lookup returns CDR1 MNHEY and CDR2 SVGAGI. V was shortened by 5 bases and J by 7 bases, with 18 bases between the two germline ends. This CDR3 has 15 amino acids. The CDR3 DNA is TGTGCCAGCAGTCCCCTTCCAGGGTCGGGCCAGCCCCAGCATTTT. The encoded protein is CASSPLPGSGQPQHF.

The chain employs TRBV5-3 and TRBJ1-2, with unresolved D. TRBV5-3 is flagged as an ORF with uncertain function. This CDR3 has 14 residues. V shed 4 bases and J shed 3 bases, with 13 bases lying between them. The CDR3 spells CARSGPLRYYGYTF. CDR3 coding DNA: TGTGCCAGAAGCGGGCCCCTTAGGTACTATGGCTACACCTTC.

The chain combines TRBV2 with TRBJ1-2, with 8 bases matching TRBD1. Germline V gene data show CDR1 as SNHLY and CDR2 as FYNNEI. The trim removed 6 bases at V and 4 bases at J, leaving 7 bases unmatched. The CDR3 covers 14 residues. The CDR3 loop reads CASSLQGAGYGYTF. In DNA, the CDR3 is TGTGCCAGCAGCTTGCAGGGGGCTGGCTATGGCTACACCTTC. The variable domain in full, with the rest retrieved from reference TRBV2 and TRBJ1-2, is EPEVTQTPSHQVTQMGQEVILRCVPISNHLYFYWYRQILGQKVEFLVSFYNNEISEKSEIFDDQFSVERPDGSNFTLKIRSTKLEDSAMYFCASSLQGAGYGYTFGSGTRLTVV.

The chain uses TRBV6-5 and TRBJ2-2; 9 bases are shared with TRBD2. This CDR3 region has 14 residues. CDR1 and CDR2 (germline): MNHEY, SVGAGI. Trimming took 7 bases from V and 6 from J; bases not matched to a gene: 6. DNA of the CDR3: TGTGCCAGCACCTGGACTAGCGAGTCCGGGGAGCTGTTTTTT. It yields the protein CASTWTSESGELFF.

The V gene is TRBV7-9, the J gene TRBJ1-1; D remains ambiguous. The V gene's germline CDR1 is SEHNR and CDR2 FQNEAQ (reference sequence). Trimming removed 2 bases from V and 6 bases from J, with 16 bases in between. The CDR3 is made up of 15 amino acids. The CDR3 nucleotides are TGTGCCAGCAGCTTATCGGTCGGAGGCAGCTCTGAAGCTTTCTTT. This codes for CASSLSVGGSSEAFF.

V and J are TRBV2 and TRBJ1-1; D is perhaps TRBD1 (5 bases). The CDR3 runs 14 residues. Trimming pared 2 bases from V and 0 bases from J, leaving 7 bases between. Germline V lookup: CDR1 SNHLY, CDR2 FYNNEI. CDR3 DNA: TGTGCCAGCAGTGAACAGGGAATGAACACTGAAGCTTTCTTT. Translated, it gives CASSEQGMNTEAFF.

The rearrangement joins TRBV3-1 (or the pseudogene TRBV3-2) to TRBJ1-2, with D perhaps TRBD1 (6 bases). The ends were cut back, 0 bases at V and 1 base at J, with 12 bases in the middle. The CDR3 spans 16 residues. The germline CDR1 and CDR2 sequences are LGHDT and YNNKEL (reference sequence). The CDR3 DNA reads TGTGCCAGCAGCCAAGAGGGGGGGGCGCTTAACTATGGCTACACCTTC. Protein: CASSQEGGALNYGYTF.

CDR3 in DNA: TGTGCCAGCAGCTTAAGACAGGATGGAACTGAAGCTTTCTTT. Its protein is CASSLRQDGTEAFF. The chain combines TRBV7-6 with TRBJ1-1; D may be TRBD1 (6 bases). The V end lost 2 bases, the J end lost 5 bases, and 12 bases lay between the germline ends. Germline V gene sequence: CDR1 SGHVS, CDR2 FNYEAQ. The CDR3 has 14 amino acids.

The chain is built from TRBV6-1 and TRBJ2-5; no clear D gene. In germline, CDR1 is MNHNS, CDR2 SASEGT. Trimming pared 0 bases from V and 4 bases from J, leaving 3 bases between. The CDR3 length is 12 residues. CDR3 sequence reads: CASSEARETQYF. The CDR3 bases are TGTGCCAGCAGTGAAGCGCGAGAGACCCAGTACTTC.

This clone showed up just once. The junction shows a germline mismatch at one end, possibly a read error. The V gene is TRBV5-8, the J gene TRBJ2-1, with TRBD1 matching over 9 bases. The CDR3 has 12 residues. Germline V lookup: CDR1 SGHTS, CDR2 YDEGEE. The CDR3 DNA follows: TGTGCCAGCAGCACCTATCACAGGGGGCGCGTCTTC. Translating gives CASSTYHRGRVF.

The chain joins TRBV5-1 to TRBJ1-6; tentatively, D is TRBD1 (5 bases). Trimming shortened V by 0 bases and J by 7 bases, and 11 bases separated the two germline ends. Germline values: CDR1 SGHRS, CDR2 YFSETQ. This CDR3 has 15 amino acids. Here the CDR3 reads CASSLGAGNNSPLHF. As DNA, the CDR3 is TGCGCCAGCAGCTTGGGGGCAGGGAACAATTCACCCCTCCACTTT.

The rearrangement uses TRBV4-1 and TRBJ2-7; maybe TRBD1 (5 bases). In germline, CDR1 is MGHRA, CDR2 YSYEKL. The CDR3 loop spans 14 amino acids. V gave up 1 base and J gave up 4 bases, with 11 bases separating them. DNA of the CDR3: TGCGCCAGCAGCCAAGTAGGGGCCTCGTACGAGCAGTACTTC. Encoded protein: CASSQVGASYEQYF.

This rearrangement joins TRBV28 to TRBJ1-2; 7 bases fit TRBD1. CDR1 is MDHEN and CDR2 is SYDVKM in the germline V gene. V was clipped by 3 bases and J by 0 bases; unmatched bases: 4. The CDR3 runs to 15 residues. The CDR3 loop is CASSFGDRSNYGYTF. Here the CDR3 DNA reads TGTGCCAGCAGTTTCGGGGACAGATCTAACTATGGCTACACCTTC.